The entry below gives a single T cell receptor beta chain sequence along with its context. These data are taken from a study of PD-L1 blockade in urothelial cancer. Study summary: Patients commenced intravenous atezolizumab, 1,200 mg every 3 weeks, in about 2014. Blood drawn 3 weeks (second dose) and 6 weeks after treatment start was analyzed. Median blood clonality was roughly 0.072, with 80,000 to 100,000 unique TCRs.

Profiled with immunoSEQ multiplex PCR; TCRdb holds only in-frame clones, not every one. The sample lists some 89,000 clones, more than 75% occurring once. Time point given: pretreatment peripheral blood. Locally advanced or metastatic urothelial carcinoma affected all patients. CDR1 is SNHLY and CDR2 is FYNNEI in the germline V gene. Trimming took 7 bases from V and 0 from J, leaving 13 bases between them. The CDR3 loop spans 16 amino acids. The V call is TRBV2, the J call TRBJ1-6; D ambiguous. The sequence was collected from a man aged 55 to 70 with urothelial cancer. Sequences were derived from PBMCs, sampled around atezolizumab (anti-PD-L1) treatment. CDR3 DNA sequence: TGTGCCAGCATAGGAGGGCTTAGCTCCTATAATTCACCCCTCCACTTT. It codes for CASIGGLSSYNSPLHF.